The next 18 T cell receptor beta chains were all read from a single sample in a study of regulatory T cells in long-lasting Graves disease. Time point meaning: newly diagnosed GD, antithyroid drugs for less than 3 months. Construction of the TCR library relied on RNA isolated from PBMCs. The TCR beta library used iRepertoire HTBI primers with Arm-PCR amplification of CDR3. TCRdb reprocessed the multiplex PCR reads via MiXCR and lists one record per CDR3 protein. The table has some 500,000 distinct CDR3 sequences, around 15% seen once; the top ten hold just under 25%. The data also belong to a second study, concerning T cells in Graves' hyperthyroidism and ophthalmopathy.

The input for sequencing was peripheral blood mononuclear cells (PBMCs), taken at new diagnosis, from a patient treated with antithyroid drugs. The receptors stem from a woman aged 35-65 years with Graves disease.

This clonotype was observed a handful of times. The CDR3 protein is CASSWFPLLQGSSYNEQFF. The CDR3 bases are TGCGCCAGCAGCTGGTTTCCTTTATTACAGGGCAGCTCCTACAATGAGCAGTTCTTC. The rearrangement uses TRBV5-1 and TRBJ2-1; D possibly corresponds to TRBD1 (6 bases). Trimming took 3 bases from V and 0 from J, leaving 22 bases between them. The CDR3 length is 19 residues. From germline, CDR1 is SGHRS and CDR2 YFSETQ.

This clonotype has just a few counts. This chain joins TRBV10-3 and TRBJ1-2; 8 bases match TRBD1. The V gene end was trimmed by 6 bases and the J gene end by 3 bases; junction bases not matched to a gene: 6. Germline-derived CDR1 and CDR2 are ENHRY and SYGVKD. This CDR3 is built from 14 residues. In DNA, the CDR3 is TGTGCCATCAGCCCCGGGACAGGAGACTATGGCTACACCTTC. It specifies CAISPGTGDYGYTF.

This clonotype was seen at least ten times. V gene TRBV6-5 combines with J gene TRBJ1-5, with D unclear. The V and J ends lost 0 bases and 4 bases respectively, with 4 bases between them. The CDR3 sequence is 13 residues long. Germline CDR1 reads MNHEY; CDR2 reads SVGAGI. CDR3 bases: TGTGCCAGCAGTTACTCCAAGAATCAGCCCCAGCATTTT. Protein product: CASSYSKNQPQHF.

This clonotype has ten or more counts. The genes are TRBV2 and TRBJ1-4, with D possibly TRBD1 on 6 matching bases. CDR1 is SNHLY, CDR2 FYNNEI, per germline. Deletions cut 6 bases from V and 8 bases from J, with 16 bases between. This CDR3 is 14 amino acids long. CDR3 amino acids: CASRQDRDGEKLFF. DNA for the CDR3: TGTGCCAGCAGGCAGGACAGAGATGGCGAAAAACTGTTTTTT.

The V gene is TRBV19, the J gene TRBJ2-2; D unresolved. CDR1 and CDR2 from the germline V gene are LNHDA and SQIVND (reference sequence). The V end lost 2 bases, the J end lost 4 bases, and 14 bases lay between the germline ends. The CDR3 runs 16 residues. Here the CDR3 DNA reads TGTGCCAGTAGTATAAAGTACACGGGTAGCACCGGGGAGCTGTTTTTT. This gives the protein CASSIKYTGSTGELFF.

With respect to this clonotype: A much larger clone differs from this one at a single base, so this may be a read error. The chain recombines TRBV30 with TRBJ1-1, with D possibly TRBD1 on 5 matching bases. From germline, CDR1 is GTSNPN and CDR2 SVGIG (reference sequence). This CDR3 comprises 15 residues. Between the trimmed V and J ends, which lost 1 base and 4 bases, there was a span of 16 bases. CDR3 protein: CAWSAERLGGTEAFF. CDR3 nucleotides: TGTGCCTGGAGTGCTGAACGGCTTGGGGGCACTGAAGCTTTCTTT.

This clonotype was seen ten or more times. Here the CDR3 DNA reads TGTGCCAGCAGCCCGCAGGGGACTGATGGCTACACCTTC. Residues: CASSPQGTDGYTF. The chain links TRBV18 to TRBJ1-2, with D possibly TRBD1 on 6 matching bases. This CDR3 comprises 13 residues. Looked up from germline, CDR1 is KGHSH and CDR2 is LQKENI. Trimming removed 8 bases at V and 6 bases at J, with 16 bases between.

This clonotype was counted at least ten times. The genes are TRBV7-9 and TRBJ1-1; TRBD1 matches at 12 bases. V gave up 6 bases and J gave up 4 bases; unmatched junction bases: 9. This CDR3 contains 16 residues. Germline assignment: CDR1 SEHNR and CDR2 FQNEAQ (reference sequence). The CDR3 nucleotides read TGTGCCAGCAGGTCGGGACAGGGGGCTTTGGGCACTGAAGCTTTCTTT. Its translation is CASRSGQGALGTEAFF.

This clonotype appeared many times. The gene calls are TRBV18 and TRBJ2-1; a weak D match, TRBD1 (5 bases). With 3 bases removed from V and 0 bases from J, the gap between germline ends came to 12 bases. The CDR3 sequence is 16 residues long. Germline V CDR1 and CDR2: KGHSH, LQKENI. The chain's CDR3 is CASSPGAGSSYNEQFF. CDR3 DNA sequence: TGTGCCAGCTCACCTGGGGCAGGATCCTCCTACAATGAGCAGTTCTTC.

V gene TRBV20-1 combines with J gene TRBJ2-5; D is uncertain. CDR1 is DFQATT, CDR2 SNEGSKA, per germline (reference sequence). V gave up 4 bases and J gave up 4 bases, with 4 bases separating them. The length of the CDR3 is 10 residues. The CDR3 DNA sequence: TGCAGTGCTATTTTAGAGACCCAGTACTTC. Translation gives CSAILETQYF.

This clonotype was recorded a few times. With a much larger clone just one base away, this may be a read error. The chain uses TRBV29-1 and TRBJ2-1; D is perhaps TRBD1 (6 bases). Germline loops: CDR1 SQVTM, CDR2 ANQGSEA. CDR3 length equals 11 residues. The CDR3: CSVWSGGGRSF. CDR3 nucleotides: TGCAGCGTCTGGAGTGGGGGCGGACGGTCCTTC.

This clonotype has a count of ten or more. The chain carries TRBV28 and TRBJ2-1; D is ambiguous. This CDR3 spans 12 amino acids. Trimming pared 5 bases from V and 6 bases from J, leaving 8 bases between. Germline V gives CDR1 MDHEN, CDR2 SYDVKM. In nucleotides, the CDR3 is TGTGCCAGCAGTGCCATTGTCAATGAGCAGTTCTTC. Encoded protein: CASSAIVNEQFF.

This chain uses TRBV19 with TRBJ1-1; D gene ambiguous. V gave up 2 bases and J gave up 4 bases, with 14 bases separating them. This CDR3 region has 15 residues. Germline CDR1 is LNHDA and CDR2 is SQIVND (reference sequence). CDR3 region: CASSITSTKGTEAFF. CDR3 DNA sequence: TGTGCCAGTAGTATAACTTCTACGAAGGGCACTGAAGCTTTCTTT.

This clonotype came up many times. V usage is TRBV6-1 and J usage is TRBJ1-1; D uncertain. Trimming pared 5 bases from V and 4 bases from J, leaving 5 bases between. Looked up from germline, CDR1 is MNHNS and CDR2 is SASEGT. The CDR3 has 11 residues. CDR3 residues: CASSPITEAFF. In DNA form, the CDR3 reads TGTGCCAGCAGTCCAATCACTGAAGCTTTCTTT.

The chain carries TRBV7-6 and TRBJ2-5, with a possible D match to TRBD2 (5 bases). Germline V gene data show CDR1 as SGHVS and CDR2 as FNYEAQ. Deletions cut 5 bases from V and 1 base from J, with 14 bases between. The CDR3 is 15 amino acids. The CDR3 loop reads CASSPAVNLQETQYF. CDR3 sequence (DNA): TGTGCCAGCAGCCCAGCGGTCAACCTCCAAGAGACCCAGTACTTC. The variable domain in full, with the rest retrieved from reference TRBV7-6 and TRBJ2-5, is GAGVSQSPRYKVTKRGQDVALRCDPISGHVSLYWYRQALGQGPEFLTYFNYEAQQDKSGLPNDRFSAERPEGSISTLTIQRTEQRDSAMYRCASSPAVNLQETQYFGPGTRLLVL.

The V call is TRBV11-1, the J call TRBJ1-2, with D unclear. Trimming cost V 1 base and J 3 bases, with 6 bases left between them. This CDR3 region has 13 residues. Germline V lookup: CDR1 SGHAT, CDR2 FQDESV (reference sequence). The CDR3, as DNA: TGTGCCAGCAGCTTAGAGGGTTACTATGGCTACACCTTC. It specifies CASSLEGYYGYTF.

This chain uses TRBV7-9 with TRBJ2-2; no firm D call. The V gene's germline CDR1 is SEHNR and CDR2 FQNEAQ (reference sequence). The CDR3 has 12 amino acids. The germline V and J ends were trimmed by 4 bases and 6 bases, with 6 bases remaining between them. This chain's CDR3 is CASSSKSGELFF. In DNA, the CDR3 is TGTGCCAGCAGCTCGAAATCCGGGGAGCTGTTTTTT. Combining the CDR3 with reference TRBV7-9 and TRBJ2-2 gives the whole variable domain DTGVSQNPRHKITKRGQNVTFRCDPISEHNRLYWYRQTLGQGPEFLTYFQNEAQLEKSRLLSDRFSAERPKGSFSTLEIQRTEQGDSAMYLCASSSKSGELFFGEGSRLTVL.

This clonotype was detected many times. The chain is built from TRBV10-3 and TRBJ1-2; a possible D gene is TRBD1 (6 bases). This CDR3 is built from 11 residues. The germline CDR1 and CDR2 sequences are ENHRY and SYGVKD. V lost 5 bases, J lost 6 bases, and 7 bases lay in between. The CDR3 DNA reads TGTGCCATCAGTCCAGGGGATGGCTACACCTTC. Its translation: CAISPGDGYTF.